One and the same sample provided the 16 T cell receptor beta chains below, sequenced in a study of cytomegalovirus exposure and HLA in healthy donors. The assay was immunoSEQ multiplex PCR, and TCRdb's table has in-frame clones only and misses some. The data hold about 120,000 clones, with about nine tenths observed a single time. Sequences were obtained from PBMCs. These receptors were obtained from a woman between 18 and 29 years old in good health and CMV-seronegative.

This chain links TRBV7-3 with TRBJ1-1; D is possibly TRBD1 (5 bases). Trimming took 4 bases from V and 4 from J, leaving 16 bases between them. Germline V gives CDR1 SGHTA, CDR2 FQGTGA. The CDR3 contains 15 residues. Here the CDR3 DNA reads TGTGCCAGCAGCTCCTACCTGACAGTAGGCACTGAAGCTTTCTTT. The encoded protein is CASSSYLTVGTEAFF. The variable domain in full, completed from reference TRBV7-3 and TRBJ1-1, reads GAGVSQTPSNKVTEKGKYVELRCDPISGHTALYWYRQSLGQGPEFLIYFQGTGAADDSGLPNDRFFAVRPEGSVSTLKIQRTERGDSAVYLCASSSYLTVGTEAFFGQGTRLTVV.

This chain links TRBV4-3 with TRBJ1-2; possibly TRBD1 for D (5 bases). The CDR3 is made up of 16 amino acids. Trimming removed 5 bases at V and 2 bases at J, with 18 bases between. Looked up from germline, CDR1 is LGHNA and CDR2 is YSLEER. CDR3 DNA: TGCGCCAGCAGCGGGACTAGGTTGAAGGGGAACTATGGCTACACCTTC. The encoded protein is CASSGTRLKGNYGYTF.

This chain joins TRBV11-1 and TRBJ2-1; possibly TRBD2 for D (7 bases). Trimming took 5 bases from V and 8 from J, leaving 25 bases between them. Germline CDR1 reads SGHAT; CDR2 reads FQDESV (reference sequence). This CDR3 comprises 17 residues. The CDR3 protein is CASSRRGAGTGGDEQFF. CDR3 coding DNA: TGTGCCAGCAGCCGACGGGGAGCCGGGACGGGGGGCGATGAGCAGTTCTTC.

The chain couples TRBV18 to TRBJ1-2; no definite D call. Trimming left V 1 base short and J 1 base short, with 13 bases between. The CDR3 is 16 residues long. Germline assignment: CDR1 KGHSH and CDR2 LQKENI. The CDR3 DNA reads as TGTGCCAGCTCACCACGTTTGGTCACTCGTAACTATGGCTACACCTTC. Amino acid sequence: CASSPRLVTRNYGYTF.

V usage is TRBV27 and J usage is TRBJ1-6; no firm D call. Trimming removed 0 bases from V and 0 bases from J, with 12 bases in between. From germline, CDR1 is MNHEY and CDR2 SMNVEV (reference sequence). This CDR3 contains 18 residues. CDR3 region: CASSLSGRAPSYNSPLHF. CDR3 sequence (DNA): TGTGCCAGCAGTTTATCGGGGAGGGCACCCTCCTATAATTCACCCCTCCACTTT.

This CDR3 reads CASSSPGAGAYEQYF. In nucleotides, the CDR3 is TGTGCCAGCAGTTCCCCCGGGGCAGGGGCCTACGAGCAGTACTTC. V and J are TRBV27 and TRBJ2-7; D perhaps matches TRBD1 (6 bases). V lost 4 bases and J lost 2, with 15 bases in between. Looked up from germline, CDR1 is MNHEY and CDR2 is SMNVEV (reference sequence). This CDR3 has 15 amino acids.

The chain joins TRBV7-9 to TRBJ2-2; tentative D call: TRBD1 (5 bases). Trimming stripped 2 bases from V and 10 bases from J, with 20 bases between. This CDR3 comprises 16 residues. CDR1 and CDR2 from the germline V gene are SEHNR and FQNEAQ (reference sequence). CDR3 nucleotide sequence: TGTGCCAGCAGCTTACCCGGGCTAGGGGTAAAGGAGGAGCTGTTTTTT. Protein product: CASSLPGLGVKEELFF.

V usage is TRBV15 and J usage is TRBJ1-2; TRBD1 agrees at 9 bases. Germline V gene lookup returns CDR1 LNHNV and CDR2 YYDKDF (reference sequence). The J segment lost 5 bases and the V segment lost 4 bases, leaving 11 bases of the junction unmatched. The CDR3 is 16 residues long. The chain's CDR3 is CATSKSRDREPYGYTF. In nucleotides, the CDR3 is TGTGCCACCAGCAAGTCCCGGGACAGGGAACCTTATGGCTACACCTTC.

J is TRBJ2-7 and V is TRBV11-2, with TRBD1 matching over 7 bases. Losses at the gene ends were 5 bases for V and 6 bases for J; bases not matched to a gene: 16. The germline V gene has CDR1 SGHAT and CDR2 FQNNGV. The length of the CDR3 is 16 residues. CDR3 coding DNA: TGTGCCAGCAGCCCGCGGAACAGGGGCCTGGGTGGCGAGCAGTACTTC. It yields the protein CASSPRNRGLGGEQYF.

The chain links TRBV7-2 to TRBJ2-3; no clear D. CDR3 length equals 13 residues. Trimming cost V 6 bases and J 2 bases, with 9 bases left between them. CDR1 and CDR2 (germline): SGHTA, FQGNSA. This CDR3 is CASRLATTDTQYF. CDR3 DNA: TGTGCCAGCAGACTTGCTACCACAGATACGCAGTATTTT.

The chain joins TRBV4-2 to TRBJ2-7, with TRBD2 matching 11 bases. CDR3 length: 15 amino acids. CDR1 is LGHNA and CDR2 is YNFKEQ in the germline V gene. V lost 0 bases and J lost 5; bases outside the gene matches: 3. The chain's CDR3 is CASSQELAGANEQYF. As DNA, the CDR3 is TGTGCCAGCAGCCAAGAACTAGCGGGAGCCAACGAGCAGTACTTC.

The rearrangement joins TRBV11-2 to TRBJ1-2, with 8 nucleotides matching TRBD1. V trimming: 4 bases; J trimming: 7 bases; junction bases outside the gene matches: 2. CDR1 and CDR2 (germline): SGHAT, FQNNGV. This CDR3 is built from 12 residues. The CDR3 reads CASSSDRGGYTF. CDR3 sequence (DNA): TGTGCCAGCAGCTCCGACAGGGGTGGCTACACCTTC.

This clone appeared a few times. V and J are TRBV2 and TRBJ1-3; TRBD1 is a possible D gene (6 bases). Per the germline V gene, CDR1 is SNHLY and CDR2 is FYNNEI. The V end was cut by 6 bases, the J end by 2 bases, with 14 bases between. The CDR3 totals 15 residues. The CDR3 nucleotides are TGTGCCAGCAGGGATATTGGACAGCCTGGAAACACCATATATTTT. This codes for CASRDIGQPGNTIYF.

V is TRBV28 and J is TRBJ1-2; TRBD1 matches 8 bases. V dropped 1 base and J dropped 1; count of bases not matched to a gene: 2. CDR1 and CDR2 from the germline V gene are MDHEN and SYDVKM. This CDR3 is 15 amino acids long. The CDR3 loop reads CASSLSGGINYGYTF. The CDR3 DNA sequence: TGTGCCAGCAGTTTATCAGGGGGCATTAACTATGGCTACACCTTC.

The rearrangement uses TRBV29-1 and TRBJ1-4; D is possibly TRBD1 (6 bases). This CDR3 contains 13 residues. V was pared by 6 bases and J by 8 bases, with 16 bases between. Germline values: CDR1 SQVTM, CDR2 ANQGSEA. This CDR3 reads CSVSQGTGEKLFF. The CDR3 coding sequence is TGCAGCGTATCACAGGGTACGGGCGAAAAACTGTTTTTT.

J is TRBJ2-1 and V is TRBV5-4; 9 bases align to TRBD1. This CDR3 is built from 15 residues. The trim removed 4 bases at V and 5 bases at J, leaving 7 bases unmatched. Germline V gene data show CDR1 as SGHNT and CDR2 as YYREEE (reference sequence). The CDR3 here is CASSGRTGDNNEQFF. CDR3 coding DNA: TGTGCCAGCAGCGGCAGGACAGGGGACAACAATGAGCAGTTCTTC.